One sample yielded the 13 T cell receptor beta chains listed below, sequenced in a study of T cells in Graves' hyperthyroidism and ophthalmopathy. Amplified regions were TCR beta CDR3 sequences from RNA transcripts. The primer set for the first-round RT-PCR of the TCR CDR3 was HTBI. TCRdb analysed the multiplex PCR reads with MiXCR anew, one entry per CDR3 protein. This sample has roughly 250,000 distinct CDR3 sequences, with just over 14% found just once. The specimen sequenced was blood. These receptors originate from a woman aged 40 to 50 with Graves' hyperthyroidism that later progressed to Graves' ophthalmopathy.

This clonotype has a count of ten or more. The rearrangement joins TRBV20-1 to TRBJ2-1; no reliable D call. The CDR3 is 13 residues long. Deletions cut 0 bases from V and 3 bases from J, with 6 bases between. CDR1 and CDR2 (germline): DFQATT, SNEGSKA (reference sequence). Here the CDR3 reads CSAREADYNEQFF. Written as DNA, the CDR3 is TGCAGTGCTAGAGAGGCGGACTACAATGAGCAGTTCTTC.

This clonotype was observed many times. The chain links TRBV7-8 to TRBJ2-7; the D gene is possibly TRBD1 (6 bases). The CDR3 spans 15 residues. The V end lost 5 bases, the J end lost 0 bases, and 14 bases lay between the germline ends. Germline V gene lookup returns CDR1 SGHVS and CDR2 FQNEAQ. CDR3 nucleotides: TGTGCCAGCAGCGCCTACAGGGTACCCTCCTACGAGCAGTACTTC. As protein: CASSAYRVPSYEQYF.

This clonotype appeared many times. The CDR3 spells CSVGSGSVREQFF. CDR3 nucleotide sequence: TGCAGCGTTGGTAGCGGGAGTGTTAGGGAGCAGTTCTTC. J is TRBJ2-1 and V is TRBV29-1, with 9 positions matching TRBD2. The germline CDR1 and CDR2 sequences are SQVTM and ANQGSEA. With 4 bases clipped from V and 10 bases from J, the junction kept 8 bases outside the gene matches. The CDR3 extends over 13 amino acids.

This clonotype was recorded a few times. Sequence at one end of the junction differs from germline and may be a read error. The chain carries TRBV6-1 and TRBJ2-7; possible D gene TRBD2, 5 bases. The CDR3 is 13 residues long. Per the germline V gene, CDR1 is MNHNS and CDR2 is SASEGT. For the CDR3, the DNA is TGTACCAGCAGTCGTAGCGAGACTTACGAGCAGTACTTC. It translates to CTSSRSETYEQYF.

This clonotype appeared many times. The gene calls are TRBV2 and TRBJ1-5; D might be TRBD1 (5 bases). CDR1 and CDR2 from the germline V gene are SNHLY and FYNNEI. Trimming stripped 2 bases from V and 4 bases from J, with 9 bases between. This CDR3 region has 14 residues. The CDR3 bases are TGTGCCAGCAGTGAACAGGGTGCGAATCAGCCCCAGCATTTT. This codes for CASSEQGANQPQHF.

This clonotype showed up many times. CDR3 region: CASSPGGKNEKLFF. The CDR3 nucleotides read TGTGCCAGCAGTCCAGGGGGGAAGAATGAAAAACTGTTTTTT. The V call is TRBV12-3 or TRBV12-4, the J call TRBJ1-4; TRBD1 matches at 7 bases. V lost 5 bases and J lost 5; bases outside the gene matches: 5. This CDR3 has 14 residues.

This clonotype was detected a few times. The chain is built from TRBV18 and TRBJ2-7; TRBD2 agrees at 8 bases. V dropped 6 bases and J dropped 5; count of bases not matched to a gene: 12. Per the germline V gene, CDR1 is KGHSH and CDR2 is LQKENI. This CDR3 comprises 15 residues. For the CDR3, the DNA is TGTGCCAGCTCCCGAGGACTAGCTAGCTTCGACGAGCAGTACTTC. Protein product: CASSRGLASFDEQYF.

This clonotype has at least ten counts. This sequence joins TRBV11-2 and TRBJ2-7; a possible D gene is TRBD2 (6 bases). Germline-derived CDR1 and CDR2 are SGHAT and FQNNGV. The ends were cut back, 2 bases at V and 3 bases at J, with 20 bases in the middle. The CDR3 runs 17 residues. The CDR3 is CASSLRRDPTGIYEQYF. Here the CDR3 DNA reads TGTGCCAGCAGCTTACGGCGGGACCCTACGGGTATCTACGAGCAGTACTTC.

In the case of this clonotype: This may arise from a read error, as a much more abundant clone is one base away. The chain carries TRBV27 and TRBJ1-1; D is uncertain. V dropped 8 bases and J dropped 0 bases, with 10 bases sitting between them. Germline V gene lookup returns CDR1 MNHEY and CDR2 SMNVEV (reference sequence). This CDR3 is 13 amino acids long. This CDR3 is CASLSRVNTEAFF. Here the CDR3 DNA reads TGTGCCAGCTTGTCTCGCGTGAACACTGAAGCTTTCTTT.

This chain joins TRBV7-2 and TRBJ2-5; D remains unclear. CDR3 length equals 15 residues. Trimming took 3 bases from V and 2 from J, leaving 13 bases between them. CDR1 is SGHTA and CDR2 is FQGNSA in the germline V gene. CDR3 DNA sequence: TGTGCCAGCAGCTTCCGGCTGATTCTTCAAGAGACCCAGTACTTC. Its protein is CASSFRLILQETQYF.

The chain carries TRBV10-2 and TRBJ2-3, with D tentatively TRBD2 (5 bases). This CDR3 has 13 residues. The V and J ends lost 6 bases and 1 base respectively, with 8 bases between them. CDR1 and CDR2 from the germline V gene are WSHSY and SAAADI. CDR3 residues: CASRPGGTDTQYF. In DNA, the CDR3 is TGCGCCAGCAGGCCCGGGGGCACAGATACGCAGTATTTT.

The chain has TRBV9 and TRBJ1-1; D is perhaps TRBD1 (5 bases). Germline V gene lookup returns CDR1 SGDLS and CDR2 YYNGEE. V was clipped by 3 bases and J by 4 bases, with 13 bases between them. CDR3 length: 14 residues. The CDR3: CASSGGGLATEAFF. The CDR3 nucleotides read TGTGCCAGCAGCGGGGGGGGGTTGGCCACTGAAGCTTTCTTT.

In the case of this clonotype: One base away lies a much larger clone, so this may be a sequencing read error. This rearrangement joins TRBV20-1 to TRBJ2-1, with D uncertain. This CDR3 spans 14 amino acids. Germline CDR1 reads DFQATT; CDR2 reads SNEGSKA (reference sequence). This CDR3 is CSAREGSSYDEQFF. The CDR3 DNA follows: TGCAGTGCTAGAGAGGGCAGTTCCTACGATGAGCAGTTCTTC.